Below, one T cell receptor (beta chain) is given with its context. Its specificity is unknown. The data derive from a study of T cell responses to AZD1222 COVID-19 vaccine. Across the study: Timing groups of about 4 and about 12 weeks for second doses were pooled. Findings and limits, study-wide: Spike-specific TCR breadth and depth both grew after two AZD1222 doses. The donors showed a predominance of white British ancestry and of females, with possible underestimation of clonal diversity. Among AZD1222 vaccinees, only six were seropositive at baseline.

The assay was immunoSEQ multiplex PCR, and TCRdb's table has in-frame clones only and misses some. The data contain some 60,000 clones, roughly 82% of them seen just once; the ten biggest clones take up 15% to 25%. Per germline, CDR1 SGHTA and CDR2 FQGTGA. Trimming removed 4 bases from V and 4 bases from J, with 13 bases in between. The CDR3 is made up of 14 amino acids. The chain employs TRBV7-3 and TRBJ2-5; possible D gene TRBD1, 6 bases. The sequence was obtained from an adult in good health. Here the sequenced sample was peripheral blood, taken on day 0 of AZD1222 vaccination. CDR3 nucleotide sequence: TGTGCCAGCAGCTCACAGGGTATTGGAGAGACCCAGTACTTC. Translation gives CASSSQGIGETQYF. Based on the CDR3 plus reference TRBV7-3 and TRBJ2-5, the full variable domain is GAGVSQTPSNKVTEKGKYVELRCDPISGHTALYWYRQSLGQGPEFLIYFQGTGAADDSGLPNDRFFAVRPEGSVSTLKIQRTERGDSAVYLCASSSQGIGETQYFGPGTRLLVL.